Here is one T cell receptor beta chain with its context. The data are from a study of blood T cell repertoires in COVID-19. Study background: T cells, B-cell-depleted T cells, or PBMCs supplied cDNA or gDNA.

CDR1 is SGHTS and CDR2 is YDEGEE in the germline V gene. CDR3 length: 14 amino acids. V lost 0 bases and J lost 8, with 14 bases in between. Some clones are missing from TCRdb's copy, which holds only in-frame ones; the method was immunoSEQ multiplex PCR. The sample carries about 270,000 clones, 75% to 95% recorded once. Everyone who took part was roughly 18 to 89 years old, and they came from about two dozen US areas. The sequence was obtained from a man aged 40-49 years who had been exposed to COVID-19. Sequenced sample: PBMCs or T cells enriched from blood (not recorded which). The rearrangement uses TRBV5-8 and TRBJ1-2, with D perhaps matching TRBD1 (5 bases). The CDR3: CASSLDRTTGGYTF. CDR3 nucleotide sequence: TGTGCCAGCAGCTTGGACAGGACTACTGGCGGCTACACCTTC. The full variable domain, completed using reference TRBV5-8 and TRBJ1-2, is EAGVTQSPTHLIKTRGQQATLRCSPISGHTSVYWYQQALGLGLQFLLWYDEGEERNRGNFPPRFSGRQFPNYSSELNVNALELEDSALYLCASSLDRTTGGYTFGSGTRLTVV.